This T cell receptor (beta chain) was profiled in a study of shared clonotypes between healthy human individuals (dated by TCRdb to 2018 to 2021). General notes on the study: Three men and two women, aged 18 to 49 years, made up the cohort. Libraries were prepared and TCR repertoires were sequenced by different laboratories using diverse techniques, in order to increase sequencing depth and limit assay-specific biases. For each donor, three plates each were used for CD4 naive and CD4 memory, two plates were used for CD8 naive, and one plate was used for CD8 memory. Blood TCR repertoires of five healthy adults were deeply sequenced to estimate repertoire size and the extent of clonotype sharing between individuals. Each donor's leukapheresis produced roughly between roughly 0.85 and 9.5 billion PBMCs. The research as a whole found: Pairwise subsampling indicated that sequencing depth was expected to affect the degree of clonotype sharing among donors. Larger estimated clonotype richness was generally found for naive subsets than for memory subsets. Higher generation probabilities were observed for clonotypes shared by all four sorted-subset donors than for non-shared clonotypes. The small number of donors limited the genetic and exposure-history diversity represented. Across a handful of donors, roughly 5.4% of naive CD4, more than 3% of naive CD8, 2.3% of memory CD4, and about 0.4% of memory CD8 clonotypes were shared. Sampling was restricted to blood, and TCR repertoires in tissue are likely to differ from TCR repertoires in blood. Even with the large sequencing depth, rarefaction of the sorted-subset datasets indicated that sequencing was incomplete.

For the CD8 naive samples, CD45RO-negative cells were positively selected for CCR7, yielding a CD45RA+CCR7+ population from which TemRA cells were excluded. Healthy HIV-negative adults with no recently reported acute infections or vaccinations were included as donors. Every donor was a Caucasian adult residing in Nashville, Tennessee, USA. After blood collection by leukapheresis, PBMCs were isolated using Ficoll-Histopaque density gradient centrifugation and then cryopreserved in the vapor phase of liquid nitrogen. Analytical flow cytometry was used to check the purity and quantity of each magnetically sorted T cell population. Genomic DNA was isolated from every sorted fraction and measured by UV absorbance on a Nanodrop 2000c. For this clone: No cognate antigen has been identified for it. The input lacks base qualities; no much larger clone sits a single base away.

The junction shows trimming of 10 bases on V and 5 bases on J, and the gene matches do not reach 9 bases of it. CDR1 and CDR2 were assigned from the germline V gene as MNHEY and SVGAGI. The CDR3 has 13 amino acids, counting the end cysteine and phenylalanine. Just CDR3 DNA is preserved here, 39 bases in frame from base 1. TCR CDR3 regions were amplified from genomic DNA by multiplex PCR using the deep immunoSEQ assay. Extracted genomic DNA from each cell subset was distributed evenly across all wells of several immunoSEQ 96-well plates, and each plate was treated as a replicate. For sorted subsets, 200 to 250 ng of genomic DNA, equivalent to roughly 30,000 T cell genomes, went into each replicate PCR. Purified libraries were measured with a Qubit 3.0 fluorometer, size-checked on a Bioanalyzer 2100, and measured again with the KAPA Library Quantification kit. Every immunoSEQ 96-well plate was sequenced on a separate single-read 150-cycle Illumina NextSeq 550 flow cell. The authors' pipeline ran thus. Because the immunoSEQ output included only junctional sequences and no quality scores, the filtering could not be the same as the filtering used for full-length reads. To assign V/J genes and CDR3, sequences were annotated using PyIR, a Python wrapper for IgBLAST v1.9, with IMGT germline references. Reads were removed for weak V/J assignments (E-value above 1e-6), missing CDR3, stop codons, out-of-frame junctions, or ambiguous translated residues. V3J clonotypes were defined as sequences sharing the same inferred V gene, J gene, and CDR3 amino acid sequence. Percentage overlap between repertoires was calculated by dividing the number of shared unique clonotypes by the size of the smaller repertoire. Three approaches were used to assess repertoire richness: RTK rarefaction, the Chao1 estimator, and Recon v2.1 estimates of unobserved clonotypes. Generation probabilities for all TCRbeta clonotypes obtained by the gDNA method from four donors were computed using OLGA. Drawn from immuneACCESS, this table holds only the in-frame rearrangements with V and J called that TCRdb kept. Clones are partly lost; checked studies trace under half to an unresolved V gene and leave the rest unexplained. That table is the source of V, J and clone size, and D and trimming were worked out from the DNA. For this sample there are some 800,000 clones; approximately 92% appear just once. 24% of the sample is in the top ten clones.

Recombination connected TRBV6-5 to TRBJ1-1, and TRBD1 matches 8 of the central bases. The source material was naive CD8+ T cells sorted from blood. Read against the paper, the sample's cell subset or site label means: CD45RA+CCR7+. This receptor was identified in a man aged 30-40 years in good health. The CDR3 region reads CATRTGLMTEAFF. The nucleotide sequence is TGTGCCACCAGGACAGGGCTTATGACTGAAGCTTTCTTT.